This T cell receptor beta chain was recorded in a study of OX40 agonist ivuxolimab in advanced cancers. Background on the study: One patient with hepatocellular carcinoma and two with cutaneous melanoma, three in all, had partial responses.

Between the trimmed V and J ends, which lost 5 bases and 5 bases, there was a span of 15 bases. Per germline, CDR1 WNHNN and CDR2 SYGVQD (reference sequence). The CDR3 spans 14 residues. Overall study findings and caveats: Still undetermined is the antigen specificity of the expanded peripheral T cells.

Worth noting for this clone: Its antigen is unidentified.

Profiled with immunoSEQ multiplex PCR; TCRdb holds only in-frame clones, not every one. The table lists approximately 61,000 clones, 70% to 90% of them singletons. Material: CD4+ or CD8+ T cells sorted from blood, obtained in a trial of the OX40 agonist ivuxolimab. This clonotype originated in an adult with an advanced solid tumor such as melanoma, head and neck, liver or kidney cancer. The rearrangement links TRBV10-1 to TRBJ1-1; D is perhaps TRBD1 (5 bases). CDR3 sequence reads: CASSIRGVDTEAFF. The CDR3 DNA follows: TGCGCCAGCAGTATCCGGGGGGTGGATACTGAAGCTTTCTTT.